These T cell receptor beta chains were read from a single sample in a study of blood T cell repertoires in COVID-19. TCRdb's copy holds only in-frame clones and misses some; the assay was immunoSEQ multiplex PCR. The table lists approximately 70,000 clones, around 92% of them singletons, with about an eighth in the top ten. Material for sequencing was peripheral blood. The receptors were sampled from a human donor with active COVID-19. The donor label of this sample is uncertain. Each CDR3 is given with its conserved first and last residue. The D gene is left open where the match is weak. For some rows the clone size is stated as once, few or many, or as a class when expanded; others skip it.

len,j_gene,d_gene,v_gene,abundance,CDR3nt,CDR3aa
16,TRBJ2-7,TRBD1,TRBV5-3,-,TGTGCCAGAAGCCGAAGGACCGGGACAGGCGACTACGAGCAGTACTTC,CARSRRTGTGDYEQYF
15,TRBJ2-3,-,TRBV28,-,TGTGCCAGCAGCCCCCCCGGGACAAGAACAGATACGCAGTATTTT,CASSPPGTRTDTQYF
16,TRBJ2-2,-,TRBV27,medium-sized,TGTGCCAGCAGCCCTAGACCACCCATTAACACCGGGGAGCTGTTTTTT,CASSPRPPINTGELFF
12,TRBJ1-5,-,TRBV18,-,TGTGCCAGCTCACTGGCGGATCAGCCCCAGCATTTT,CASSLADQPQHF
15,TRBJ1-1,-,TRBV6-5,-,TGTGCCAGCAGTCCAGGGTACCGCCGTAACACTGAAGCTTTCTTT,CASSPGYRRNTEAFF
13,TRBJ2-1,-,TRBV15,-,TGTGCCACCAGCAGGGGCAGGGGCAATGAGCAGTTCTTC,CATSRGRGNEQFF
14,TRBJ2-3,-,TRBV9,-,TGTGCCAGCAGCGTAGCGGGTTCCACAGATACGCAGTATTTT,CASSVAGSTDTQYF
12,TRBJ1-2,TRBD1,TRBV28,-,TGTGCCAGCAGTCCCCCCCAGGGGGGCCTTGCTTTC,CASSPPQGGLAF
16,TRBJ2-2,TRBD1,TRBV5-1,-,TGCGCCAGCAGCTTCCAGGGGGAAGGTGTCACCGGGGAGCTGTTTTTT,CASSFQGEGVTGELFF
12,TRBJ1-5,-,TRBV2,once,TGTGCCAGCAGACAGAGCAATCAGCCCCAGCATTTT,CASRQSNQPQHF
15,TRBJ2-6,-,TRBV4-1,-,TGCGCCAGCAGCCTGCGGAGTTCTGGGGCCAACGTCCTGACTTTC,CASSLRSSGANVLTF
16,TRBJ2-3,-,TRBV15,-,TGTGCCACCAGCAGAGGGAGGGTGGGAGGCACAGATACGCAGTATTTT,CATSRGRVGGTDTQYF
16,TRBJ2-1,TRBD2,TRBV24-1,-,TGTGCCACCAGTGGAGCCCCTATAGCGGGGCCTAATGAGCAGTTCTTC,CATSGAPIAGPNEQFF
13,TRBJ2-7,-,TRBV14,-,TGTGCCAGCAGCCAAGCTCCTAGAGGCGAGCAGTACTTC,CASSQAPRGEQYF
14,TRBJ2-7,TRBD2,TRBV19,-,TGTGCCAGTCGTCCGGGACTAGGGAACTACGAGCAGTACTTC,CASRPGLGNYEQYF
17,TRBJ2-2,TRBD2,TRBV24-1,-,TGTGCCACCAGTGAGTTTACTAGCGGAACGAACACCGGGGAGCTGTTTTTT,CATSEFTSGTNTGELFF
13,TRBJ1-1,-,TRBV28,-,TGTGCCAGCAGTTCCGGACTCAGCACTGAAGCTTTCTTT,CASSSGLSTEAFF
15,TRBJ2-7,TRBD2,TRBV3-1/TRBV3-2,-,TGTGCCAGCAGCCGTCCGTCTAGCGGGAGTTACGAGCAGTACTTC,CASSRPSSGSYEQYF
20,TRBJ2-4,-,TRBV1,-,TGCACCAGCAGCCAAGACCCACTAGCGGGAGTCGGGACAACCAAAAACATTCAGTACTTC,CTSSQDPLAGVGTTKNIQYF
12,TRBJ2-3,-,TRBV28,once,TGTGCCAGCAGTTCAGTGGTCCATACGCAGTATTTT,CASSSVVHTQYF
18,TRBJ1-4,-,TRBV28,-,TGTGCCAGCAGTTTATATAGCCAGGCGAGGGCTGGGAGTGAAAAACTGTTTTTT,CASSLYSQARAGSEKLFF
13,TRBJ2-5,TRBD2,TRBV9,-,TGTGCCAGCAGCAGCGGGACTGATGAGACCCAGTACTTC,CASSSGTDETQYF
15,TRBJ2-7,TRBD2,TRBV28,-,TGTGCCAGCAGTTTATCCGGGACTAGCACTTACGAGCAGTACTTC,CASSLSGTSTYEQYF